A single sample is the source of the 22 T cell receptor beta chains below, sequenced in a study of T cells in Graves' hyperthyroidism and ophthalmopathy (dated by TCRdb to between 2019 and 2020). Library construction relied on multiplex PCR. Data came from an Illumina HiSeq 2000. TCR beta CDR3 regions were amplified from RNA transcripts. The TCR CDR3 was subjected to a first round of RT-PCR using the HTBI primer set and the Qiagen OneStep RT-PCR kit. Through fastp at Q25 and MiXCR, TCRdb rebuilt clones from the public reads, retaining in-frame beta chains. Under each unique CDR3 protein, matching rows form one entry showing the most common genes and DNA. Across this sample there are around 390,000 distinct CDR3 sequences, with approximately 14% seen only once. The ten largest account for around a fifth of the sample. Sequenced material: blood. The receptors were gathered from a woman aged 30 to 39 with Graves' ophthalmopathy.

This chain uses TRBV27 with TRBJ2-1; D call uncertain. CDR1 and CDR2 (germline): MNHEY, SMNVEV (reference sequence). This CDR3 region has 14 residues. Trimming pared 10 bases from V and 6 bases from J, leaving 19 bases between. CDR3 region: CATSWVIGGNEQFF. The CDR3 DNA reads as TGTGCCACCAGCTGGGTCATTGGTGGCAATGAGCAGTTCTTC.

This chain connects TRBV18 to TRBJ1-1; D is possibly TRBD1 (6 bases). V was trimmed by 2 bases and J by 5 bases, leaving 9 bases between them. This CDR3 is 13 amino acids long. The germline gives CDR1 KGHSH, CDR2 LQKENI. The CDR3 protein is CASSPEGETEAFF. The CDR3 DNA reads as TGTGCCAGCTCACCAGAGGGGGAGACTGAAGCTTTCTTT.

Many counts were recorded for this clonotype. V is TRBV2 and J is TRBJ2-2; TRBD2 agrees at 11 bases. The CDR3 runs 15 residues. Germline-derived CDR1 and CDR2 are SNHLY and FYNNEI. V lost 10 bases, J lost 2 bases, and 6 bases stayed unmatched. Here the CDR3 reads CAKNLAGGNTGELFF. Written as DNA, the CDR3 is TGTGCCAAAAACCTAGCGGGGGGTAACACCGGGGAGCTGTTTTTT.

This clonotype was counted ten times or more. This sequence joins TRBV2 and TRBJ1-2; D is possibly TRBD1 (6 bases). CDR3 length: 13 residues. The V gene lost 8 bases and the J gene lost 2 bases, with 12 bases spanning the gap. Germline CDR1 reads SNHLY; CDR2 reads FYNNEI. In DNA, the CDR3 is TGTGCCAGCCTCGGAACAGGGAACTATGGCTACACCTTC. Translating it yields CASLGTGNYGYTF.

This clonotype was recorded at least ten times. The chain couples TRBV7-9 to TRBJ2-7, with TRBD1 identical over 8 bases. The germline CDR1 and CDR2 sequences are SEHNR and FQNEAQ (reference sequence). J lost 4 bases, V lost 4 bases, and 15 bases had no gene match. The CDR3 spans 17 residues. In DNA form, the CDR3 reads TGTGCCAGCAGCTCCCCGCCCGACCAGGGGGCAATTTACGAGCAGTACTTC. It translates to CASSSPPDQGAIYEQYF.

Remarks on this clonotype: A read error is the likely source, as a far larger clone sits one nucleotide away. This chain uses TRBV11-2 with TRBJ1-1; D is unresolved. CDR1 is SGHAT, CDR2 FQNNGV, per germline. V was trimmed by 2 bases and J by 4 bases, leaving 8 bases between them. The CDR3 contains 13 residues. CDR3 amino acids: CASSLRESTEAFF. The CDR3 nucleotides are TGTGCCAGCAGCTTAAGGGAGAGCACTGAAGCTTTCTTT. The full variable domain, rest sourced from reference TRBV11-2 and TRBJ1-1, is EAGVAQSPRYKIIEKRQSVAFWCNPISGHATLYWYQQILGQGPKLLIQFQNNGVVDDSQLPKDRFSAERLKGVDSTLKIQPAKLEDSAVYLCASSLRESTEAFFGQGTRLTVV.

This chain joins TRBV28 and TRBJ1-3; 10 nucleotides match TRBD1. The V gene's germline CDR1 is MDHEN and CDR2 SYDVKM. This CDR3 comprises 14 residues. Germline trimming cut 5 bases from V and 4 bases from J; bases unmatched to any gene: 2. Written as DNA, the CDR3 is TGTGCCAGCAGTGACAGGGGGCGCGGAAACACCATATATTTT. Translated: CASSDRGRGNTIYF.

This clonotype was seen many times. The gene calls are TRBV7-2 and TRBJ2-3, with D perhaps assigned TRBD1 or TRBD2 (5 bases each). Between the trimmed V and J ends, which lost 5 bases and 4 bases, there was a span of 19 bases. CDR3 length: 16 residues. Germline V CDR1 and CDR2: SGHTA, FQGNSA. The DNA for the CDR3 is TGTGCCAGCAGCAAGGGGACCACTCAGAGGGCAGATACGCAGTATTTT. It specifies CASSKGTTQRADTQYF.

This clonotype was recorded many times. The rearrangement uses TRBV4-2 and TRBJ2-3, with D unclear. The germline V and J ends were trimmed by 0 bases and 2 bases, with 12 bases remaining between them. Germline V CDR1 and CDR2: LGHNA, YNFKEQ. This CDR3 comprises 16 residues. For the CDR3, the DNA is TGTGCCAGCAGCCAAGAATCTGGGCGCAACACAGATACGCAGTATTTT. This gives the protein CASSQESGRNTDTQYF.

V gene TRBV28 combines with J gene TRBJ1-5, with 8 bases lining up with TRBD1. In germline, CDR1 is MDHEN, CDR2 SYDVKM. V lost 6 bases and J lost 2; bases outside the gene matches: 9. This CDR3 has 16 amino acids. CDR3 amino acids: CASRTPDRGGNQPQHF. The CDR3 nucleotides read TGTGCCAGCAGAACACCCGACAGGGGAGGCAATCAGCCCCAGCATTTT.

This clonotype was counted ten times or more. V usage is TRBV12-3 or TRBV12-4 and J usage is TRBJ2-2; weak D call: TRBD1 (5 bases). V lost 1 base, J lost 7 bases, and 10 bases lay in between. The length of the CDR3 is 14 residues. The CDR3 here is CASSLVRVDGELFF. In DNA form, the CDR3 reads TGTGCCAGCAGTTTAGTCAGGGTTGACGGGGAGCTGTTTTTT.

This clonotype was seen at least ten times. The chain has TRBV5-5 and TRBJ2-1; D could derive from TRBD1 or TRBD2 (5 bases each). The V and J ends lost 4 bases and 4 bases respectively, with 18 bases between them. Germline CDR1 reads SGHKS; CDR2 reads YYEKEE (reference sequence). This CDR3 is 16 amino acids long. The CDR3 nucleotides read TGTGCCAGCAGCCGCGAGGGCAGCCAGGGATACAATGAGCAGTTCTTC. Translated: CASSREGSQGYNEQFF.

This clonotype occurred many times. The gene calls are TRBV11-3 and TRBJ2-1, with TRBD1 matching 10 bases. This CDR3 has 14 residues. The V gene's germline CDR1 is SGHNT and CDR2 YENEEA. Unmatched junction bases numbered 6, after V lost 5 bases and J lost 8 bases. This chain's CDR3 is CASSPRTGGDEQFF. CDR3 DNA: TGTGCCAGCAGCCCCAGGACAGGGGGTGATGAGCAGTTCTTC.

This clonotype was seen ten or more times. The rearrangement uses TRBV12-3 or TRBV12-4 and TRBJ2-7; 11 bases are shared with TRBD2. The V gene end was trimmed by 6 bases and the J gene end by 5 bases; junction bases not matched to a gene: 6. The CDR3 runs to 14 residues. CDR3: CASSPTSGGDEQYF. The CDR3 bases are TGTGCCAGCAGCCCCACTAGCGGGGGCGACGAGCAGTACTTC.

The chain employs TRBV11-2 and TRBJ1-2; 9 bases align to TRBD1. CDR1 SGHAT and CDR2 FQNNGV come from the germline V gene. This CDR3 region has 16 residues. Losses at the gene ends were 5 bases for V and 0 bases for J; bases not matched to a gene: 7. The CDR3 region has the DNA TGTGCCAGCAGCGAGGGACAGGGTATTACTAACTATGGCTACACCTTC. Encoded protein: CASSEGQGITNYGYTF.

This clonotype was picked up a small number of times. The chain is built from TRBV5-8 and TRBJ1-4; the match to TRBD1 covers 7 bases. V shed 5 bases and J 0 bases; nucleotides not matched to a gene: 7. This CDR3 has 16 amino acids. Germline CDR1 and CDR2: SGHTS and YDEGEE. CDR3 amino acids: CASRSGTETTNEKLFF. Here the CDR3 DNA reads TGTGCCAGCAGATCCGGGACAGAGACAACTAATGAAAAACTGTTTTTT.

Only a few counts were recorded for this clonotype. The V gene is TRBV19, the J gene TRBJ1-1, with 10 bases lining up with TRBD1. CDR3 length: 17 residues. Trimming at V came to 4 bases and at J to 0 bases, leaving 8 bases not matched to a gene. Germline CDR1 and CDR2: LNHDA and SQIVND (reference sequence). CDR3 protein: CASSKTGTGVVNTEAFF. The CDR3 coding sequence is TGTGCCAGTAGTAAGACAGGGACAGGGGTCGTGAACACTGAAGCTTTCTTT.

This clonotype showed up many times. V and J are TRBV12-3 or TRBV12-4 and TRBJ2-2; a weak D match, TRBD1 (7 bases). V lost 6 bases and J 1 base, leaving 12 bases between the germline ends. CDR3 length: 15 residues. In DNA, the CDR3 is TGTGCCAGCAGGCGGGACAGCCAGAACACCGGGGAGCTGTTTTTT. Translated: CASRRDSQNTGELFF.

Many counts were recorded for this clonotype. CDR3 DNA: TGCAGTGCTAGAGCCCCCATAAGCTCCTATAATTCACCCCTCCACTTT. Translating it yields CSARAPISSYNSPLHF. V gene TRBV20-1 combines with J gene TRBJ1-6, with D uncertain. The ends were cut back, 1 base at V and 0 bases at J, with 10 bases in the middle. CDR1 DFQATT and CDR2 SNEGSKA come from the germline V gene (reference sequence). The CDR3 has 16 amino acids.

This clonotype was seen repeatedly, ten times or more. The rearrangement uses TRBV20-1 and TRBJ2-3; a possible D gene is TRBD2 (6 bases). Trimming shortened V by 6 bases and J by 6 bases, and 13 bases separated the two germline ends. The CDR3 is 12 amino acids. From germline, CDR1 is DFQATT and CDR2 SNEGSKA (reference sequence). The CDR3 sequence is CSASPGGDTQYF. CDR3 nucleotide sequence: TGCAGTGCCTCGCCTGGGGGGGATACGCAGTATTTT.

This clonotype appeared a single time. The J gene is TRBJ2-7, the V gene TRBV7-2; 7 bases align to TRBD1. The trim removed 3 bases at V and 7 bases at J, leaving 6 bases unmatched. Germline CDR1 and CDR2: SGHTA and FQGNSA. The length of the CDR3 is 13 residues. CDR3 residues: CASSLWVRGEQYF. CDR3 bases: TGTGCCAGCAGCTTGTGGGTCAGGGGGGAGCAGTACTTC. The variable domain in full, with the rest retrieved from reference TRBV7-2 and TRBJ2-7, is GAGVSQSPSNKVTEKGKDVELRCDPISGHTALYWYRQSLGQGLEFLIYFQGNSAPDKSGLPSDRFSAERTGGSVSTLTIQRTQQEDSAVYLCASSLWVRGEQYFGPGTRLTVT.

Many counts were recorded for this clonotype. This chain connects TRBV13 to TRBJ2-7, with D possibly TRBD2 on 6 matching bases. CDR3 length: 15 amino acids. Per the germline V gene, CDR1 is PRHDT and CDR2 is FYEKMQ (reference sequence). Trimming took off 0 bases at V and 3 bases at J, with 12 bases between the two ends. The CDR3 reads CASSLGSGGIYEQYF. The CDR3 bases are TGTGCCAGCAGCTTAGGCTCCGGCGGGATCTACGAGCAGTACTTC.